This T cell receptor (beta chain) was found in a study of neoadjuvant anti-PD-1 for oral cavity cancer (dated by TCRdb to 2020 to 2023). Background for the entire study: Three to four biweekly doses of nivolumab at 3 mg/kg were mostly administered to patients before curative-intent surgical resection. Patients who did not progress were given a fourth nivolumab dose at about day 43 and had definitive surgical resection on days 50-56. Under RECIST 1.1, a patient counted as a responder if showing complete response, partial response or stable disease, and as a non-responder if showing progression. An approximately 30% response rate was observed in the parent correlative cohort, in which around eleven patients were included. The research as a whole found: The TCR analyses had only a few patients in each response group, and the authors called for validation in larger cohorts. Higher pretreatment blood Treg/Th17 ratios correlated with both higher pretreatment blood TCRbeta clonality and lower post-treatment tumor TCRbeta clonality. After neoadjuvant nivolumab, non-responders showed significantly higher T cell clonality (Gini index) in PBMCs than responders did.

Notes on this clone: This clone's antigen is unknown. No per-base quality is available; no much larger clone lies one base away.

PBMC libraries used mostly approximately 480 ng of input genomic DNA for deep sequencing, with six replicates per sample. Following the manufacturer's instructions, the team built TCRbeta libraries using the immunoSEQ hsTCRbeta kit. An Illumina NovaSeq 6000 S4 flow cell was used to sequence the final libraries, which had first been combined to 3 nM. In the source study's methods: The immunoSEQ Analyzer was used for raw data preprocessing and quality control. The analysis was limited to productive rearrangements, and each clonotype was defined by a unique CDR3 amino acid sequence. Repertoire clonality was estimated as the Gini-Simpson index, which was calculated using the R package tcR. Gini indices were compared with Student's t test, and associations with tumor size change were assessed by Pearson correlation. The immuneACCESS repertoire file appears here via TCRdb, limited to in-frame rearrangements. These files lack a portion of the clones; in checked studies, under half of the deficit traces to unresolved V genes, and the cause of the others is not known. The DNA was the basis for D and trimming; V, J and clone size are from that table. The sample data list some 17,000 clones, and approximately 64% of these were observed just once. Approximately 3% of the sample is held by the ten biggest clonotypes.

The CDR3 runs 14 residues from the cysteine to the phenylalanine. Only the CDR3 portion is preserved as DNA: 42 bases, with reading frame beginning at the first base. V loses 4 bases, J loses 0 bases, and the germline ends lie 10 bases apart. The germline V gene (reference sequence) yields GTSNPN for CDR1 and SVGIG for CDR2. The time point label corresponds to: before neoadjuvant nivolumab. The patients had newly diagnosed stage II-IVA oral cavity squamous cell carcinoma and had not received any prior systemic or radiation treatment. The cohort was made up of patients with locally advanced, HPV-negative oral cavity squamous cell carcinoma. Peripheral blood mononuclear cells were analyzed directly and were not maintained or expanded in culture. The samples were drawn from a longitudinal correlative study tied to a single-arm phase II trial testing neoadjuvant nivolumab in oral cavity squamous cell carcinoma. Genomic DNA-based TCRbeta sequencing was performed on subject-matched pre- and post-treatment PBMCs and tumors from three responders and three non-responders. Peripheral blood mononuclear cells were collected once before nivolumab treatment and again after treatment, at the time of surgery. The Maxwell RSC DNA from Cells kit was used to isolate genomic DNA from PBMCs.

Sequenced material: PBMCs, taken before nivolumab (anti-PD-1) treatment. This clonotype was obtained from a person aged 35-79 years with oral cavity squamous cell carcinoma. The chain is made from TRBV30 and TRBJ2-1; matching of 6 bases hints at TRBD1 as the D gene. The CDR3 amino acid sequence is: CAWTGQSSYNEQFF. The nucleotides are TGTGCCTGGACGGGACAAAGCTCCTACAATGAGCAGTTCTTC. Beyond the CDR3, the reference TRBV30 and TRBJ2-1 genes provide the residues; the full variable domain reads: SQTIHQWPATLVQPVGSPLSLECTVEGTSNPNLYWYRQAAGRGLQLLFYSVGIGQISSEVPQNLSASRPQDRQFILSSKKLLLSDSGFYLCAWTGQSSYNEQFFGPGTRLTVL.